The present TCR beta chain was sequenced within a study of Tregs in tolerant kidney transplant recipients (dated by TCRdb to the late 2010s). For context, the study as a whole: The study used TCRbeta sequencing to identify donor-specific regulatory T cells before combined kidney and bone marrow transplantation, then tracked those cells after transplant. Several methods of expanding Tregs specific for an allogeneic donor were compared by TCRbeta repertoire sequencing in a few healthy controls. Results the study describes overall, beyond this receptor: Expanding Tregs with activated donor B cells appeared to identify the most biologically relevant and donor-specific TCRbeta repertoire. Although technical replication error seemed to be minimal, the question of biological reproducibility was not addressed directly. Because only a small number of patients were included, the study had limitations, and the results will need to be validated in larger populations as well as under other immunosuppression protocols.

On this clone: Its antigen is still unknown. No much larger clone is present one base from it, and per-base qualities are unavailable.

CDR1 and CDR2 (WSHSY, SAAADI) derive from the germline V gene. Trimming leaves V shorter by 8 bases and J shorter by 4 bases, with the junction holding 5 bases beyond the gene matches. The CDR3 covers 14 residues, taking in both the cysteine and the phenylalanine. The CDR3 DNA has 42 bases and is translated from base 1. Thawed PBMCs were FACS-sorted into unstimulated Tregs (CD4+CD25+CD127-), CD4+ non-Tregs (CD4+CD25-), CD4 cells and CD8 cells. Blood from healthy controls was obtained either as purchased buffy coats or from healthy volunteers. Healthy control blood was processed to PBMCs with a Ficoll density gradient and then cryopreserved, whereas patient PBMCs were collected both before and after transplant. For TCRbeta CDR3 sequencing, genomic DNA from the sorted cells was extracted using the QIAGEN DNeasy Blood and Tissue Kit. High-throughput TCRbeta CDR3 sequencing was carried out commercially through immunoSEQ, with PCR amplification with bias correction and internal controls included. On the study's bioinformatics: Unique productive TCRbeta sequences were defined by CDR3 nucleotide sequence when primers matched and otherwise by CDR3 amino acid sequence together with Vbeta and Jbeta genes. Sorting error was corrected by removing sequences shared between sorted populations at a frequency ratio of 2:1 or less, and the remaining shared sequences were assigned to the higher population. A sequence was defined as donor-reactive if the sequence was expanded at least 5-fold in CFSE-low cells compared with unstimulated cells and had a frequency of at least 0.01% in CFSE-low cells. Repertoire divergence was quantified by Jensen-Shannon divergence calculated from the top 100 TCRbeta sequences ranked by frequency. For any sample with multiple sequencing runs, sorting error was corrected in each run separately before the runs were pooled. The clones in this table, taken by TCRdb from immuneACCESS, are in-frame only. Not every clone is retained; where verified, under half of the shortfall comes from an unresolved V gene, and the cause of the rest is unknown. V and J calls and clone size are as listed in that table; D and trimming were resolved from the DNA. The sample contains about 240,000 clones, 80% to 85% of them found a single time. The ten largest account for less than 0.75% of the sample.

Input material: CD4+ T cells from blood. The rearrangement combines TRBV10-2 with TRBJ1-1; 12 central nucleotides agree with TRBD1. The source of this sequence is a human donor in good health. The CDR3 sequence is CASAGQGAITEAFF. The sequenced DNA: TGCGCCAGCGCGGGACAGGGGGCCATCACTGAAGCTTTCTTT.